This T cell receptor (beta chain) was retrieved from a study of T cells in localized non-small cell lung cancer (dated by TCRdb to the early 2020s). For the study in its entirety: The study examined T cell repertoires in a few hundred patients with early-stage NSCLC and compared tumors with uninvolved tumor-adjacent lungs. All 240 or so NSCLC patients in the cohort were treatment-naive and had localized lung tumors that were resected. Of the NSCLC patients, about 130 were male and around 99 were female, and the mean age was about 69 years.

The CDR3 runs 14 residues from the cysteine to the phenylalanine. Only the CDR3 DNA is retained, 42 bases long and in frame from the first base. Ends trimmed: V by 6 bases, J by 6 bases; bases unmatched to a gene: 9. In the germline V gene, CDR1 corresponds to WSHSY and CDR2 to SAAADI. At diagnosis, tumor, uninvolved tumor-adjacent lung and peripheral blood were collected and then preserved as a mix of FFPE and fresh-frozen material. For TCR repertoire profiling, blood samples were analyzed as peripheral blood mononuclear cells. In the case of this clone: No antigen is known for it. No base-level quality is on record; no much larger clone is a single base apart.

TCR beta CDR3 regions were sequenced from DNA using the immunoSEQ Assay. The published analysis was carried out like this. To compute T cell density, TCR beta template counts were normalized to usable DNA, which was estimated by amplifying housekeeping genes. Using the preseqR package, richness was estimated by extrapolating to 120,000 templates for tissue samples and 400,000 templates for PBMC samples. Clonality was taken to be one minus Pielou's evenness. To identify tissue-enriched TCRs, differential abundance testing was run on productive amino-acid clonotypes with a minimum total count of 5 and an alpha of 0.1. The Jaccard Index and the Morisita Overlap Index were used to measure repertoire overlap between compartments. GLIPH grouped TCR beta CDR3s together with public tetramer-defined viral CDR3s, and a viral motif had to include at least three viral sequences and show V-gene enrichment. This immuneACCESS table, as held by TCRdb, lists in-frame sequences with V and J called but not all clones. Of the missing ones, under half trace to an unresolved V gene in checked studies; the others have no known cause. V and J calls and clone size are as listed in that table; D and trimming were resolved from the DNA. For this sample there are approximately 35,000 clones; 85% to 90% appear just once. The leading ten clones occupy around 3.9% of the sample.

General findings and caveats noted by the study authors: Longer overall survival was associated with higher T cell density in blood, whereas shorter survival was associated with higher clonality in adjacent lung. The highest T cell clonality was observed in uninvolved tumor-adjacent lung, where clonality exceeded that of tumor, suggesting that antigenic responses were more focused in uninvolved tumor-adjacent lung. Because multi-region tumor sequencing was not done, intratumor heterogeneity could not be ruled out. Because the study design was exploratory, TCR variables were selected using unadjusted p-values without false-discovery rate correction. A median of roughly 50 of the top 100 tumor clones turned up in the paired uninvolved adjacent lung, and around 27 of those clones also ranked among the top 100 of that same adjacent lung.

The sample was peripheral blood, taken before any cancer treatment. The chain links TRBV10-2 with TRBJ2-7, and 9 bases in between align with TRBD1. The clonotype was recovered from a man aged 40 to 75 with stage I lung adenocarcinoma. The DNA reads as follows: TGCGCCAGCAGCGGGATAGGGACAGGGTTCGAGCAGTACTTC. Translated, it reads CASSGIGTGFEQYF.